This paragraph reports one T cell receptor (beta chain). The target antigen is unknown. This sample stems from a study of CD8 T cells in Susac syndrome. Study results and caveats: The study conceded that its TCR sequencing and HLA analysis involved relatively few individuals.

Germline-derived CDR1 and CDR2 are GTSNPN and SVGIG (reference sequence). Trimming took off 0 bases at V and 8 bases at J, with 10 bases between the two ends. This CDR3 region has 12 residues. When the RNA was reverse transcribed, random hexamers were used with an input of about 0.5 to 1 ug. One entry per CDR3 protein results from TCRdb running MiXCR on the immunoSEQ multiplex PCR reads. The table has about 200,000 distinct CDR3 sequences, 90% to 95% seen once. The TCR sequence derives from a human donor in good health. V and J are TRBV30 and TRBJ1-1, with D unresolved. The source material was CD4+ T cells from PBMCs. In DNA form, the CDR3 reads TGTGCCTGGAGTGTGAGGCATAAGGAAGCTTTCTTT. It is translated as CAWSVRHKEAFF. Looking up the rest from reference TRBV30 and TRBJ1-1 gives the full variable domain: SQTIHQWPATLVQPVGSPLSLECTVEGTSNPNLYWYRQAAGRGLQLLFYSVGIGQISSEVPQNLSASRPQDRQFILSSKKLLLSDSGFYLCAWSVRHKEAFFGQGTRLTVV.